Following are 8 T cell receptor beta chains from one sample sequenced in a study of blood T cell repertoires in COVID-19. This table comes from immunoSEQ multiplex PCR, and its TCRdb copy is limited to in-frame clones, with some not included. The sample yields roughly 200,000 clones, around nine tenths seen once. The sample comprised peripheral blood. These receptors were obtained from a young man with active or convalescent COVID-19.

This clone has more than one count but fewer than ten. The CDR3 protein is CASRETGGRDTIYF. CDR3 nucleotide sequence: TGTGCCAGCAGGGAGACAGGGGGCAGAGACACCATATATTTT. The rearrangement joins TRBV2 to TRBJ1-3; TRBD1 aligns across 10 bases. The CDR3 is 14 residues long. The V gene end was trimmed by 6 bases and the J gene end by 8 bases; junction bases not matched to a gene: 7. CDR1 SNHLY and CDR2 FYNNEI come from the germline V gene.

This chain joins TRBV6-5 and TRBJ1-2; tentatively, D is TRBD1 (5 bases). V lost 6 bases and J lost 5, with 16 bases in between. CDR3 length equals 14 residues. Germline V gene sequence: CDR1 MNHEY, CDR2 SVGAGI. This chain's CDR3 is CASSGRVGGYGYTF. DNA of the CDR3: TGTGCCAGCAGCGGCCGTGTGGGGGGATATGGCTACACCTTC.

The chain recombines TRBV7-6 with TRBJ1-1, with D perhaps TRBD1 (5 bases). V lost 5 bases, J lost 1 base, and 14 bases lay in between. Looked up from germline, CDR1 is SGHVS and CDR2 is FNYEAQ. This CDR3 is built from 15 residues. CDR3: CASSLPRGSNTEAFF. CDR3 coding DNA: TGTGCCAGCAGCCTTCCGCGGGGGTCGAACACTGAAGCTTTCTTT. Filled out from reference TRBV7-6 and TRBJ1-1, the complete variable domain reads GAGVSQSPRYKVTKRGQDVALRCDPISGHVSLYWYRQALGQGPEFLTYFNYEAQQDKSGLPNDRFSAERPEGSISTLTIQRTEQRDSAMYRCASSLPRGSNTEAFFGQGTRLTVV.

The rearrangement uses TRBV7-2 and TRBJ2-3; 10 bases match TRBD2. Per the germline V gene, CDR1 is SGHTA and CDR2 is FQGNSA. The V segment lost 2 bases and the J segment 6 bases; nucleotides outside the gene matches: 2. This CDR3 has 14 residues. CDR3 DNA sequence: TGTGCCAGCAGCTTACTAGCGGGAGCTGATACGCAGTATTTT. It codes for CASSLLAGADTQYF.

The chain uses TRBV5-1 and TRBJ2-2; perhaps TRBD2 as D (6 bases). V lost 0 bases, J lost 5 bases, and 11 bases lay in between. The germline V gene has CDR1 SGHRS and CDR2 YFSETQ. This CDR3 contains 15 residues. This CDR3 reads CASSLGGRQTGELFF. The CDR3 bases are TGCGCCAGCAGCTTGGGTGGGAGGCAGACCGGGGAGCTGTTTTTT.

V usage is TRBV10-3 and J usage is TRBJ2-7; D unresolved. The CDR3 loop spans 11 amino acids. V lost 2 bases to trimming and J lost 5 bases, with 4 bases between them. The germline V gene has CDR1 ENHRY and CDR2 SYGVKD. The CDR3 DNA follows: TGTGCCATCAGTGAGACTCACGAGCAGTACTTC. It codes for CAISETHEQYF.

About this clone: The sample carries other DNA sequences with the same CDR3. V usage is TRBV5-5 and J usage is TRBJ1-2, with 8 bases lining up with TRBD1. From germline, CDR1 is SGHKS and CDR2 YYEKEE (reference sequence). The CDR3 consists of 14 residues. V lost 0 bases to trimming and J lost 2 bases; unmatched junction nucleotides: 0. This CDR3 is CASSLGQGNYGYTF. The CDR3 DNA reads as TGTGCCAGCAGCTTGGGACAGGGGAACTATGGCTACACCTTC.

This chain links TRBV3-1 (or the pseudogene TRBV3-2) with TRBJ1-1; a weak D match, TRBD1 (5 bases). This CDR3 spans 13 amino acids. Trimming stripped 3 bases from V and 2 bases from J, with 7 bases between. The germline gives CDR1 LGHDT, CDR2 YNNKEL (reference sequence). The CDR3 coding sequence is TGTGCCAGCAGCCACCAGGGAAACACTGAAGCTTTCTTT. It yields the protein CASSHQGNTEAFF.